The sequence of this T cell receptor beta chain was determined in a study of T cell changes during pregnancy in multiple sclerosis. The CDR3 runs 15 residues. CDR1 SEHNR and CDR2 FQNEAQ come from the germline V gene (reference sequence). V lost 5 bases, J lost 6 bases, and 6 bases stayed unmatched. The method was immunoSEQ multiplex PCR; TCRdb's version includes in-frame clones alone and lacks a portion of them. Of 80,000 or so clones listed, 90% to 95% are singletons. The input for sequencing was peripheral blood, taken before pregnancy. This chain links TRBV7-9 with TRBJ2-2; 10 bases align to TRBD2. This sequence was found in a female donor with multiple sclerosis, enrolled in a pregnancy study. CDR3 sequence: CASSQLAGVAGELFF. DNA of the CDR3: TGTGCCAGCAGCCAGCTAGCGGGGGTGGCCGGGGAGCTGTTTTTT.